This TCR beta chain was recovered during a study of cytomegalovirus exposure and HLA in healthy donors. CDR1 and CDR2 (germline): LGHNA, YSLEER. The trim removed 1 base at V and 7 bases at J, leaving 9 bases unmatched. The CDR3 loop spans 17 amino acids. With respect to this clone: The target antigen is unknown.

Measured with immunoSEQ multiplex PCR; TCRdb has only the in-frame clones, and not every one. Found here are some 69,000 clones, 96% of them singletons; the top ten hold around 5%. Findings and limits, study-wide: Some TCR beta chains (roughly 160 of them) were listed as cytomegalovirus-associated. In the approximately 120 validation repertoires, a later analysis found that first-cohort TCR clusters tended to co-occur.

The TCR was taken from a young woman in good health and CMV-seropositive. The sequenced material came from PBMCs. The rearrangement joins TRBV4-3 to TRBJ2-2, with 10 bases aligning to TRBD1. Written as DNA, the CDR3 is TGCGCCAGCAGCCAAGCAGGACAGGGGGTGTTCGGCGGGGAGCTGTTTTTT. Its translation is CASSQAGQGVFGGELFF.